This T cell receptor beta chain came from a study of cytomegalovirus exposure and HLA in healthy donors. Findings and caveats of the study: Later analysis associated a missense DCLRE1C variant with TCR beta V- and J-gene trimming.

This PCR relied on a set of 60 Vbeta primers and 13 Jbeta primers. Profiling relied on immunoSEQ multiplex PCR, and the TCRdb table lists in-frame clones only, not all of them. This table has about 160,000 clones, 65% to 80% appearing once. V dropped 3 bases and J dropped 2; count of bases not matched to a gene: 6. This CDR3 has 15 amino acids. The germline gives CDR1 MNHEY, CDR2 SMNVEV (reference sequence). Concerning this clone: Its specificity is not known.

Sequenced material: PBMCs. J is TRBJ2-7 and V is TRBV27, with 8 positions matching TRBD1. The clonotype comes from a woman between 45 and 60 years old in good health and CMV-seropositive. CDR3 amino acids: CASSFGTGTPYEQYF. The CDR3 DNA reads as TGTGCCAGCAGTTTCGGGACAGGTACTCCCTACGAGCAGTACTTC.